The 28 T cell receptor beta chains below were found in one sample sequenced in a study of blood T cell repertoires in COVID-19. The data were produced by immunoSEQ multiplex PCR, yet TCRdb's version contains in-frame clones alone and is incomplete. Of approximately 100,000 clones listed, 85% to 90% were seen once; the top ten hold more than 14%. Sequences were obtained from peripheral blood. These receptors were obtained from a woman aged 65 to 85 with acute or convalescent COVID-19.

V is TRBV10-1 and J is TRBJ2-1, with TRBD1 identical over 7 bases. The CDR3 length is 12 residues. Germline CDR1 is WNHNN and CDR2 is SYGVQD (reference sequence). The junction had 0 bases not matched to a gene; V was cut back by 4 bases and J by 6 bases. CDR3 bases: TGCGCCAGCAGTGCAGGGGGCAATGAGCAGTTCTTC. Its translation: CASSAGGNEQFF.

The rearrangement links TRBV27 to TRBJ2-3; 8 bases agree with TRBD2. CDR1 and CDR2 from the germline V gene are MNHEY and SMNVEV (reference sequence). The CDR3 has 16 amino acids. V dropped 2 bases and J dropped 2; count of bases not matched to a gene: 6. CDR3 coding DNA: TGTGCCAGCAGTTTAAGACCGGGACTAGTCACAGATACGCAGTATTTT. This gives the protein CASSLRPGLVTDTQYF.

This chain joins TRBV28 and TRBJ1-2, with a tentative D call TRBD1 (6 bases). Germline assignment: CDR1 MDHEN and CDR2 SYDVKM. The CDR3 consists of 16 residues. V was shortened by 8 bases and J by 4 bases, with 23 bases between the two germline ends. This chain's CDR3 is CASGGLLRGNGYGYTF. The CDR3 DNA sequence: TGTGCCAGCGGGGGCCTTCTTAGGGGCAACGGCTATGGCTACACCTTC.

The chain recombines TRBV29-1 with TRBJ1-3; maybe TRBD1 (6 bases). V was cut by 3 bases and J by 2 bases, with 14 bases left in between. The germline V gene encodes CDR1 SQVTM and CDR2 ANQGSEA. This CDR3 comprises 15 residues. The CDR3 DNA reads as TGCAGCGTTGATCTCAGGGGACATCCTGGAAACACCATATATTTT. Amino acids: CSVDLRGHPGNTIYF.

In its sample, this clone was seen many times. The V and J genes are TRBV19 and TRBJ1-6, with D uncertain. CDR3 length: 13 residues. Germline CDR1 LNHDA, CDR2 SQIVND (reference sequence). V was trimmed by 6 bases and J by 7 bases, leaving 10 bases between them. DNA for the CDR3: TGTGCCAGTAGACAGAACGACAATTCACCCCTCCACTTT. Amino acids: CASRQNDNSPLHF.

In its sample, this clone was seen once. The CDR3 DNA is TGTGCCAGCAGCGCCCCCGGGACTAGCGACGTGAACACCGGGGAGCTGTTTTTT. Translation: CASSAPGTSDVNTGELFF. This chain joins TRBV9 and TRBJ2-2, with TRBD2 matching 10 bases. V lost 3 bases and J lost 1; bases outside the gene matches: 9. Germline V lookup: CDR1 SGDLS, CDR2 YYNGEE. This CDR3 spans 18 amino acids.

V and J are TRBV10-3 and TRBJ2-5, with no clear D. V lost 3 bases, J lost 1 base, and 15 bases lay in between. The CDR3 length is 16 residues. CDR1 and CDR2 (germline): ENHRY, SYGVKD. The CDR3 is CAISEQSWLSQETQYF. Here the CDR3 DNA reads TGTGCCATCAGTGAACAATCATGGCTGTCCCAAGAGACCCAGTACTTC.

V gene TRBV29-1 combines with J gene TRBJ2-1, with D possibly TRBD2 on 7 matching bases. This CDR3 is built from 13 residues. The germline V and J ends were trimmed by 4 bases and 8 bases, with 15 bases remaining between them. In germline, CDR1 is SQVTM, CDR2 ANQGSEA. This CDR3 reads CSVGGGGGHEQFF. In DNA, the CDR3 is TGCAGCGTTGGGGGGGGCGGTGGGCATGAGCAGTTCTTC.

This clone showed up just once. The CDR3 loop reads CASSPSGDNEQFF. CDR3 nucleotides: TGTGCCAGCAGTCCTAGCGGGGACAATGAGCAGTTCTTC. This sequence joins TRBV27 and TRBJ2-1; 9 bases match TRBD2. Germline V lookup: CDR1 MNHEY, CDR2 SMNVEV (reference sequence). The ends lost 5 bases at V and 5 bases at J; junction bases unmatched: 1. CDR3 length: 13 amino acids.

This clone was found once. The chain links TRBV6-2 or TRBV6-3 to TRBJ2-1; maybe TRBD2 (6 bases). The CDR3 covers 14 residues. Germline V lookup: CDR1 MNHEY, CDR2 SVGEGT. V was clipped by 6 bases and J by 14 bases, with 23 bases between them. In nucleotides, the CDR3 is TGTGCCAGCAGCCTTGCCCCAGTAGCGGCCGACAAGTTCTTC. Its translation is CASSLAPVAADKFF.

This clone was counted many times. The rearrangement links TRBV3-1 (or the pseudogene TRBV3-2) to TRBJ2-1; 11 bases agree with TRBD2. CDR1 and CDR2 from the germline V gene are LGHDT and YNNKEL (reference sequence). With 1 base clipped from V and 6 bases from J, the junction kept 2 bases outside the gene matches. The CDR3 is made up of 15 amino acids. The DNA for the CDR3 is TGTGCCAGCAGCCAAGCTAGCGGGGGGAGCAATGAGCAGTTCTTC. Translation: CASSQASGGSNEQFF.

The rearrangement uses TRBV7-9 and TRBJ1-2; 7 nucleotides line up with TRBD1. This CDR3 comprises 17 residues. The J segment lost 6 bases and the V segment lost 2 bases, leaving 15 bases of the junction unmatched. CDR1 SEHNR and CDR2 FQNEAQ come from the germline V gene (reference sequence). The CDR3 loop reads CASSLSQQLDREHGYTF. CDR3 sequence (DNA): TGTGCCAGCAGCTTATCCCAACAATTAGACAGGGAGCATGGCTACACCTTC.

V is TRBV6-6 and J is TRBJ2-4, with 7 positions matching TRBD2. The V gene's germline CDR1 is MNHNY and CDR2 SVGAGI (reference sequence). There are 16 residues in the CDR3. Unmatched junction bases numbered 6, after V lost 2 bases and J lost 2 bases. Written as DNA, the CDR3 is TGTGCCAGCAGTTACGATGGGGGGGGAACCAAAAACATTCAGTACTTC. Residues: CASSYDGGGTKNIQYF.

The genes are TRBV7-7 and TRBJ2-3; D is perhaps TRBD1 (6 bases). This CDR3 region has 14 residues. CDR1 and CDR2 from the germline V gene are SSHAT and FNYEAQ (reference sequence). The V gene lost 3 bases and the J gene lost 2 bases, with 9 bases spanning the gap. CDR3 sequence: CASSFTGNTDTQYF. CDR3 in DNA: TGTGCCAGCAGCTTCACAGGGAACACAGATACGCAGTATTTT.

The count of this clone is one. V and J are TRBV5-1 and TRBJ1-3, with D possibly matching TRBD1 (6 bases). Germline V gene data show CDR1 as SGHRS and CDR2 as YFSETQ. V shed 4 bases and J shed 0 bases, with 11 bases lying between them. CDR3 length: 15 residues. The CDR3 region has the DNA TGCGCCAGCAGCCAAACAGGGTACTCTGGAAACACCATATATTTT. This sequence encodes CASSQTGYSGNTIYF.

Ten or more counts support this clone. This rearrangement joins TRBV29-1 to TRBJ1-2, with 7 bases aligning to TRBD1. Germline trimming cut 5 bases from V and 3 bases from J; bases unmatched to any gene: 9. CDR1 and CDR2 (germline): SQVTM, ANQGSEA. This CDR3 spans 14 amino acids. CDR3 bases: TGCAGCGTTCCGATCTCCGGGACAGACTATGGCTACACCTTC. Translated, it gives CSVPISGTDYGYTF.

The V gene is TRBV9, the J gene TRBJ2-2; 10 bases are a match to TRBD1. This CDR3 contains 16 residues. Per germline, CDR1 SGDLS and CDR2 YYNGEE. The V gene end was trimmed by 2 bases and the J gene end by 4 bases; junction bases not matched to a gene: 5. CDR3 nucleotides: TGTGCCAGCAGCGTGACCGGGACAGGGGTCACCGGGGAGCTGTTTTTT. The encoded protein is CASSVTGTGVTGELFF.

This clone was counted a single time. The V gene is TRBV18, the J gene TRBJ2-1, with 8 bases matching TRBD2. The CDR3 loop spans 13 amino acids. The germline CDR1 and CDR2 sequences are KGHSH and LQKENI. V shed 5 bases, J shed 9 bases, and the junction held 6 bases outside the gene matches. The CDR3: CASSETGGREQFF. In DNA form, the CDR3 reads TGTGCCAGCTCAGAAACGGGGGGGCGTGAGCAGTTCTTC.

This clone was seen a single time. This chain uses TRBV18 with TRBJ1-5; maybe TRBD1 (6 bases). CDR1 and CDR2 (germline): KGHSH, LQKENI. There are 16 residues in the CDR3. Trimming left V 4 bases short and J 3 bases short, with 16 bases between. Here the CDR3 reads CASSQTRDTPNQPQHF. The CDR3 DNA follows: TGTGCCAGCTCACAAACCCGGGACACCCCCAATCAGCCCCAGCATTTT.

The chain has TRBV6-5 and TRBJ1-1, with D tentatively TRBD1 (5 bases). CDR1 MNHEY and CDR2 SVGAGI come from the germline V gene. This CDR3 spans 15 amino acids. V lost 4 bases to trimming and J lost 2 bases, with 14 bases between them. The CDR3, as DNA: TGTGCCAGCAGTTTCTTACAGGTTGGAAACACTGAAGCTTTCTTT. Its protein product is CASSFLQVGNTEAFF.

The CDR3 loop reads CASSLATRGTDTQYF. In DNA form, the CDR3 reads TGTGCCAGCAGCTTAGCTACTAGAGGCACAGATACGCAGTATTTT. The chain has TRBV7-9 and TRBJ2-3, with a tentative D call TRBD2 (5 bases). Per germline, CDR1 SEHNR and CDR2 FQNEAQ (reference sequence). The CDR3 is 15 amino acids. V lost 0 bases and J 1 base, leaving 8 bases between the germline ends.

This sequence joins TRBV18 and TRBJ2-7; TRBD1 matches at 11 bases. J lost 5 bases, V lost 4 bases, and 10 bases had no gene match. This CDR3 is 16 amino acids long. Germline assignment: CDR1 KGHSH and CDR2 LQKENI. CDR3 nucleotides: TGTGCCAGCTCACTTAGCCGGTGGACAGGGGGCGACGAGCAGTACGTC. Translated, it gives CASSLSRWTGGDEQYV.

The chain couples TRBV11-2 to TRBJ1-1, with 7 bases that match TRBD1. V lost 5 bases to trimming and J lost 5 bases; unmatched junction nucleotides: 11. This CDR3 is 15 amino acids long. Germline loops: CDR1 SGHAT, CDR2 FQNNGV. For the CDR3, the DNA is TGTGCCAGCAGCCCCGGACAGGCGCTGTGGACTGAAGCTTTCTTT. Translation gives CASSPGQALWTEAFF.

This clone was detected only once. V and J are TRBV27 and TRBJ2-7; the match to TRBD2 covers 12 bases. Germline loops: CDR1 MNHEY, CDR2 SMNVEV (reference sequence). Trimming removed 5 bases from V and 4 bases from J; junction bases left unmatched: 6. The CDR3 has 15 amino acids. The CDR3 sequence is CASSRKLAGGYEQYV. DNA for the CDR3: TGTGCCAGCAGTAGGAAACTAGCGGGAGGTTACGAGCAGTACGTC.

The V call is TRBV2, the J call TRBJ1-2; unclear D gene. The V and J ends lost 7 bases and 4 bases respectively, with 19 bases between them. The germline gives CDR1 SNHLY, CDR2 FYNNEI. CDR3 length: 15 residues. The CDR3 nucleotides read TGTGCCAGCACTCCAGAAGGAGGGAGGAGCTATGGCTACACCTTC. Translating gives CASTPEGGRSYGYTF.

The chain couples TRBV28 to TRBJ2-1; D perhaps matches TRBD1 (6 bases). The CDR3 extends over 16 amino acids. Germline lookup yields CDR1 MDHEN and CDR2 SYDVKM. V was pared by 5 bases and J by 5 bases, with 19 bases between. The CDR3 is CASSPHPAGVNNEQFF. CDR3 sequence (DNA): TGTGCCAGCAGTCCTCACCCGGCAGGGGTGAACAATGAGCAGTTCTTC.

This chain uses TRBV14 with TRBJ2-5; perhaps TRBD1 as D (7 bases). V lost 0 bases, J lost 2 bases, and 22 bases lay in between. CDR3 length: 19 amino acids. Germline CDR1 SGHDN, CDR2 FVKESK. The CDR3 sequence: CASSQEGKGTAGTQETQYF. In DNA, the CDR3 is TGTGCCAGCAGCCAAGAAGGTAAAGGGACAGCCGGGACTCAAGAGACCCAGTACTTC.

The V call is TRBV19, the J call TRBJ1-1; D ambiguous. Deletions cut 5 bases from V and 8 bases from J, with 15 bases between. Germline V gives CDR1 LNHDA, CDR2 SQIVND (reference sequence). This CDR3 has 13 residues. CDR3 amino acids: CASSLKAGGEAFF. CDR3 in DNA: TGTGCCAGTAGTCTTAAGGCGGGAGGCGAAGCTTTCTTT.